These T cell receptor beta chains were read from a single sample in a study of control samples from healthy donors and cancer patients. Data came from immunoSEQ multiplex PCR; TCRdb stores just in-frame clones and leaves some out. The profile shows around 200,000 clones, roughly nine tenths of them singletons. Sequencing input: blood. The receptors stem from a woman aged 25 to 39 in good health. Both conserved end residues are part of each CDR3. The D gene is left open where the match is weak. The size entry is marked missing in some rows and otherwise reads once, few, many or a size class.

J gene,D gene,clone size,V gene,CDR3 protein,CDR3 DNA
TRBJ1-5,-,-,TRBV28,CASSPTGTSNQPQHF,TGTGCCAGCAGTCCAACAGGGACAAGCAATCAGCCCCAGCATTTT
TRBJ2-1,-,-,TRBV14,CASSQVLDPYNEQFF,TGTGCCAGCAGCCAAGTCTTGGACCCATACAATGAGCAGTTCTTC
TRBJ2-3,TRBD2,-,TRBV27,CASSLLAGGLSTDTQYF,TGTGCCAGCAGTTTACTAGCGGGAGGGCTCAGCACAGATACGCAGTATTTT
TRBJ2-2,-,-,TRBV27,CASSLGVPTGELFF,TGTGCCAGCAGTTTAGGCGTTCCCACCGGGGAGCTGTTTTTT
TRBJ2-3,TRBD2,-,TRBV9,CASSPYSGRGTDTQYF,TGTGCCAGCAGCCCGTATAGCGGGAGAGGGACAGATACGCAGTATTTT
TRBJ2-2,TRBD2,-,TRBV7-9,CASSPGLAGGPGELFF,TGTGCCAGCAGCCCCGGACTAGCGGGGGGGCCCGGGGAGCTGTTTTTT
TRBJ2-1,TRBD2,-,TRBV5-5,CASSWGLAGGPRHNEQFF,TGTGCCAGCAGCTGGGGACTAGCGGGAGGGCCACGTCACAATGAGCAGTTCTTC
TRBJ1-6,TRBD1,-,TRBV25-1,CASSGRGQGNSPLHF,TGTGCCAGCAGTGGTAGGGGACAGGGCAATTCACCCCTCCACTTT
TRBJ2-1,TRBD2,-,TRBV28,CATRGLARYNEQFF,TGTGCCACCCGAGGACTAGCGCGTTACAATGAGCAGTTCTTC
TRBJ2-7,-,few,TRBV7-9,CASSLVWTYEQYF,TGTGCCAGCAGCTTAGTATGGACCTACGAGCAGTACTTC
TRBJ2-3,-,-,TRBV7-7,CASSLNAGSTDTQYF,TGTGCTAGCAGCTTAAACGCAGGGAGCACAGATACGCAGTATTTT
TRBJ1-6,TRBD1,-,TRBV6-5,CASSFTGTGGNSPLHF,TGTGCCAGCAGTTTTACCGGGACAGGGGGTAATTCACCCCTCCACTTT
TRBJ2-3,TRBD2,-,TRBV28,CASSFSGGVTDTQYF,TGTGCCAGCAGTTTTAGCGGGGGAGTAACAGATACGCAGTATTTT
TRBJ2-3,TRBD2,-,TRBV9,CASSVVGRGGPADTQYF,TGTGCCAGCAGCGTAGTGGGGCGGGGGGGCCCGGCAGATACGCAGTATTTT
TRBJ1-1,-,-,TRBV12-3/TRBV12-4,CASSQHLNTEAFF,TGTGCCAGCAGCCAACACCTTAACACTGAAGCTTTCTTT
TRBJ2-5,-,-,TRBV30,CAWSGQRRETQYF,TGTGCCTGGAGTGGACAGCGTCGGGAGACCCAGTACTTC
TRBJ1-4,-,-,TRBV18,CASSGQSNEKLFF,TGTGCCAGCTCAGGGCAGAGTAATGAAAAACTGTTTTTT
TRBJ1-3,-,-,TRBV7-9,CASSLQGAGNTIYF,TGTGCCAGCAGCTTACAGGGAGCTGGAAACACCATATATTTT
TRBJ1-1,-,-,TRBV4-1,CASSQDQVLNTEAFF,TGCGCCAGCAGCCAAGATCAGGTTCTGAACACTGAAGCTTTCTTT
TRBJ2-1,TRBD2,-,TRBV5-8,CASSLAEIAGPYNEQFF,TGTGCCAGCAGCTTGGCCGAGATAGCGGGCCCCTACAATGAGCAGTTCTTC